This T cell receptor (beta chain) was sequenced in a study of cytomegalovirus exposure and HLA in healthy donors. Study-level findings and limits: Reports indicated that the classifier achieved high specificity and sensitivity in diagnosing cytomegalovirus status.

Profiling relied on immunoSEQ multiplex PCR, and the TCRdb table lists in-frame clones only, not all of them. The sample lists about 170,000 clones; about 95% were seen once. A word on this clone: Its antigen is currently unknown. A junction end diverges from the germline sequence, so it may reflect a read error.

The CDR3 extends over 14 amino acids. Germline V gives CDR1 SSHAT, CDR2 FNYEAQ (reference sequence). Specimen: PBMCs. The chain couples TRBV7-7 to TRBJ2-2; tentatively, D is TRBD1 (5 bases). This receptor was identified in a woman under 30 in good health and CMV-seronegative. For the CDR3, the DNA is TGTGCTAGCAGGGCACAGGTGGGCCCCGGGGAGCTGTTTTTT. Its translation: CASRAQVGPGELFF.